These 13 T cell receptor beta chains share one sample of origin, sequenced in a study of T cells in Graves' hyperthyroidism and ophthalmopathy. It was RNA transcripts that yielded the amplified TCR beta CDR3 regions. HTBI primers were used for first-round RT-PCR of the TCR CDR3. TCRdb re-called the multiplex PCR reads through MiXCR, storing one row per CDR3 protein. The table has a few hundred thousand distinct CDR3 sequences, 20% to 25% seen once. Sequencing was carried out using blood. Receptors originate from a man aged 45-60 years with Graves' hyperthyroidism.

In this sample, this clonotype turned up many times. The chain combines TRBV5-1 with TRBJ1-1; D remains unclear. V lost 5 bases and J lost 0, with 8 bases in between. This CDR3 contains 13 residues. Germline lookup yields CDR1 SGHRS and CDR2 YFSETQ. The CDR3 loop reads CASRELVNTEAFF. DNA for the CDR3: TGCGCCAGCAGAGAGCTTGTGAACACTGAAGCTTTCTTT.

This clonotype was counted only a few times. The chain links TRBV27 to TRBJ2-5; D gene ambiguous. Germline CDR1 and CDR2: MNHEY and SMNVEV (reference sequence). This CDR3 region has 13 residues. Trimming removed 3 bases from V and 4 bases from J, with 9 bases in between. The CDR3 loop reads CASSFGPLETQYF. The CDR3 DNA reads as TGTGCCAGCAGTTTCGGACCCTTAGAGACCCAGTACTTC.

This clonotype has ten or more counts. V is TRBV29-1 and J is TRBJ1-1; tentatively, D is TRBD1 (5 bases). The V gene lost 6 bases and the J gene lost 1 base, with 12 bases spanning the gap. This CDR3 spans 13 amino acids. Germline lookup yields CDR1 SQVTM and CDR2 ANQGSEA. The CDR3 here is CSVGDSKNTEAFF. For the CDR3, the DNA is TGCAGCGTGGGGGATTCAAAGAACACTGAAGCTTTCTTT.

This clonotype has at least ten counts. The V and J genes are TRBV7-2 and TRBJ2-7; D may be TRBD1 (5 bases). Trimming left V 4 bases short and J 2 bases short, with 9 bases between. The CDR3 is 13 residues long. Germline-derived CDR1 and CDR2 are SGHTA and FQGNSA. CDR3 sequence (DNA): TGTGCCAGCAGCTCCAGGGCTACCTACGAGCAGTACTTC. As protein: CASSSRATYEQYF.

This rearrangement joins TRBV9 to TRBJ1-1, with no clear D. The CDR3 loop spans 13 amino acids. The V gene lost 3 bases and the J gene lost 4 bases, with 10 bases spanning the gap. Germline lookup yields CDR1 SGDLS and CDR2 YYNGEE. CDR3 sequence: CASSGTAGTEAFF. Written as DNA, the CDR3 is TGTGCCAGCAGCGGGACTGCTGGCACTGAAGCTTTCTTT. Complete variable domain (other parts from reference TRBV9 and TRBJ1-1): DSGVTQTPKHLITATGQRVTLRCSPRSGDLSVYWYQQSLDQGLQFLIQYYNGEERAKGNILERFSAQQFPDLHSELNLSSLELGDSALYFCASSGTAGTEAFFGQGTRLTVV.

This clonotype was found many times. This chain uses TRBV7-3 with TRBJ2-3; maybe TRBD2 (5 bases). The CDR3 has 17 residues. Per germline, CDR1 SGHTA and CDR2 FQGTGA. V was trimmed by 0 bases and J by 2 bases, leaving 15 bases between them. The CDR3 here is CASSLTFAAGTTDTQYF. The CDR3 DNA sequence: TGTGCCAGCAGCTTAACGTTTGCGGCGGGCACCACAGATACGCAGTATTTT.

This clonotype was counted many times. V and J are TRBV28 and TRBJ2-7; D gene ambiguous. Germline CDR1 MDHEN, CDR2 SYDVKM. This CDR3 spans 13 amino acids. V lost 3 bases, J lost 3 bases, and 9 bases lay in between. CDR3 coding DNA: TGTGCCAGCAGTTTTTCCAACAGCTACGAGCAGTACTTC. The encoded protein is CASSFSNSYEQYF.

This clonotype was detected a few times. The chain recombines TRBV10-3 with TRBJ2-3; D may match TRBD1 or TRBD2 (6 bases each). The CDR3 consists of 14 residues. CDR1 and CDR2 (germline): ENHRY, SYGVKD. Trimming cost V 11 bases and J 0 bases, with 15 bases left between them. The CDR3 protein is CAARGLSSTDTQYF. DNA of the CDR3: TGTGCCGCCAGGGGACTTTCCAGCACAGATACGCAGTATTTT.

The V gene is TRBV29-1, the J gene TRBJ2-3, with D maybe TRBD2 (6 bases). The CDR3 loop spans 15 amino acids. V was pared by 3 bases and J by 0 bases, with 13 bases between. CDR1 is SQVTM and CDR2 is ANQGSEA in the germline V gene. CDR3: CSVEGDSLSTDTQYF. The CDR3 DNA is TGCAGCGTTGAGGGGGACTCGTTGAGCACAGATACGCAGTATTTT.

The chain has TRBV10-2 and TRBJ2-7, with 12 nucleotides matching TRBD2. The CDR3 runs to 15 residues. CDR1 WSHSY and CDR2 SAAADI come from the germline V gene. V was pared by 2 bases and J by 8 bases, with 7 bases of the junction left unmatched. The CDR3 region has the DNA TGCGCCAGCAGTGAGGAGGGACTAGCGGGCCCCCAGCAGTACTTC. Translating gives CASSEEGLAGPQQYF.

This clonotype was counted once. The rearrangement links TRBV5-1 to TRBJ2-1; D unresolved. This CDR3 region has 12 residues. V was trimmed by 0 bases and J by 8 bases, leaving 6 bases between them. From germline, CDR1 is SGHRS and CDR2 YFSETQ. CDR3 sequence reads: CASSLAVDEQFF. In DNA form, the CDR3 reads TGCGCCAGCAGCTTGGCCGTAGATGAGCAGTTCTTC.

This CDR3 reads CASSPGQGAFTEAFF. CDR3 DNA sequence: TGTGCCAGCAGCCCCGGACAGGGGGCGTTCACTGAAGCTTTCTTT. The V and J genes are TRBV7-3 and TRBJ1-1, with 11 positions matching TRBD1. Germline V gene sequence: CDR1 SGHTA, CDR2 FQGTGA. V lost 5 bases, J lost 4 bases, and 6 bases stayed unmatched. This CDR3 is built from 15 residues.

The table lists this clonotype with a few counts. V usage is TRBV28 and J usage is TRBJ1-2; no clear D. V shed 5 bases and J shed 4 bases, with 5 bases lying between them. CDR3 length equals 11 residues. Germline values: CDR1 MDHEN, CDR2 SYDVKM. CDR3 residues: CASSTLYGYTF. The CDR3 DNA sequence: TGTGCCAGCAGTACCCTCTATGGCTACACCTTC.